A selection of T cell receptor beta chains follows, all from one sample in a study of blood T cell repertoires in COVID-19. Clones were read by immunoSEQ multiplex PCR, and TCRdb kept only the in-frame ones, dropping some. The table includes about 270,000 clones, 88% detected once. Sequenced input: peripheral blood. All receptors come from a man aged 55 to 69 who had recovered from COVID-19. CDR3s include the opening cysteine and the closing phenylalanine or tryptophan. The order of the fields is J gene, V gene, CDR3 protein.

>TRBJ2-7|TRBV7-2
CASSLSGTGGAYEQYF
>TRBJ2-7|TRBV7-2
CASSVSFGQAYEQYF
>TRBJ1-1|TRBV7-9
CASSPGTHTEAFF
>TRBJ2-3|TRBV14
CASSQLGGADTTDTQYF
>TRBJ2-6|TRBV9
CASSPRQTSSGANVLTF
>TRBJ2-3|TRBV14
CASSPFYMTDTQYF
>TRBJ1-5|TRBV19
CASSTPQRGNNQPQHF
>TRBJ2-5|TRBV9
CASSSRGAQETQYF
>TRBJ2-3|TRBV3-1/TRBV3-2
CASSRSGGSTDTQYF
>TRBJ1-5|TRBV2
CASSARGSSNQPQHF
>TRBJ1-6|TRBV6-5
CASSYLGSNSPLHF
>TRBJ2-1|TRBV14
CASSQDRRTVSYNEQFF
>TRBJ2-1|TRBV5-4
CASSPTRGNEQFF
>TRBJ2-7|TRBV24-1
CATSEADEQYF
>TRBJ2-7|TRBV19
CASSIGPGPYEQYF
>TRBJ1-1|TRBV11-2
CASRRRTAMNTEAFF
>TRBJ2-2|TRBV9
CASSTWGLNTGELFF
>TRBJ1-1|TRBV2
CASSRGGVTEAFF
>TRBJ2-1|TRBV7-2
CASSQGLAGWGVEQFF
>TRBJ2-7|TRBV6-1
CASRDRGPYEQYF
>TRBJ2-7|TRBV5-1
CASSSLTGSYEQYF
>TRBJ1-4|TRBV10-3
CAISELDSQNEKLFF
>TRBJ2-2|TRBV7-7
CASSLVVGAGTGELFF
>TRBJ1-1|TRBV5-1
CASSLSSGNTEAFF
>TRBJ2-5|TRBV7-9
CASSRADGGGGETQYF
>TRBJ2-7|TRBV27
CASSRGGWGYEQYF
>TRBJ1-1|TRBV12-3/TRBV12-4
CAINRGGTEAFF